The sample holds one count of the clone carrying this T cell receptor (beta chain). Its cognate antigen is unknown. V lost 3 bases to trimming and J lost 5 bases, with 9 bases between them. CDR3 size: 13 residues. The germline V gene encodes CDR1 SGHTA and CDR2 FQGNSA. These data are taken from a study of cytomegalovirus exposure and HLA in healthy donors. PCR employed 60 Vbeta and 13 Jbeta primers. Profiled with immunoSEQ multiplex PCR; TCRdb holds only in-frame clones, not every one. The table lists some 160,000 clones, roughly 90% of them singletons, with just under 2% in the top ten. Notes on the study in general: The investigators catalogued 150 to 200 TCR beta chains as cytomegalovirus-associated.

The chain combines TRBV7-2 with TRBJ2-3; the D gene is possibly TRBD2 (7 bases). The specimen sequenced was PBMCs. This TCR came from a woman in her late teens or twenties in good health and CMV-seronegative. The CDR3 coding sequence is TGTGCCAGCAGCTTCGGGGGGCTAGATACGCAGTATTTT. Its translation: CASSFGGLDTQYF.